Sequencing of this TCR beta chain was carried out in a study of T-cell memory formation after mild COVID-19. TCRdb itself ran the 5' RACE reads through MiXCR, one entry per CDR3 protein. The sample has roughly 170,000 distinct CDR3 sequences; 20% to 25% are singletons. V was pared by 3 bases and J by 2 bases, with 7 bases of the junction left unmatched. This CDR3 contains 15 residues. CDR1 is SGHNT, CDR2 YYREEE, per germline (reference sequence). This TCR came from an adult woman who had mild COVID-19 (a few samples of this study predate the infection). Cell type and time point are not known. The V gene is TRBV5-4, the J gene TRBJ2-7, with 8 bases lining up with TRBD1. Input material: PBMCs or a T cell subset sorted from them (not recorded which). CDR3 in DNA: TGTGCCAGCAGCTCCCGGGACAGGAGCACCTACGAGCAGTACTTC. This sequence encodes CASSSRDRSTYEQYF.